This T cell receptor beta chain is drawn from a study of T cell changes during pregnancy in multiple sclerosis. Some clones are missing from TCRdb's copy, which holds only in-frame ones; the method was immunoSEQ multiplex PCR. Of 85,000 to 90,000 clones in the sample, around 94% were seen once. The sequencing here drew on peripheral blood, taken after pregnancy. The clonotype originates from a female donor in good health, enrolled as a control in a pregnancy study.

CDR3 coding DNA: TGTGCCAGCAGCCAGGGGGGTAGCGGCCATCAGCCCCAGCATTTT. Its translation is CASSQGGSGHQPQHF. The chain employs TRBV4-2 and TRBJ1-5; possible D gene TRBD1, 5 bases. Germline V gives CDR1 LGHNA, CDR2 YNFKEQ. V lost 3 bases, J lost 5 bases, and 14 bases lay in between. The CDR3 consists of 15 residues.